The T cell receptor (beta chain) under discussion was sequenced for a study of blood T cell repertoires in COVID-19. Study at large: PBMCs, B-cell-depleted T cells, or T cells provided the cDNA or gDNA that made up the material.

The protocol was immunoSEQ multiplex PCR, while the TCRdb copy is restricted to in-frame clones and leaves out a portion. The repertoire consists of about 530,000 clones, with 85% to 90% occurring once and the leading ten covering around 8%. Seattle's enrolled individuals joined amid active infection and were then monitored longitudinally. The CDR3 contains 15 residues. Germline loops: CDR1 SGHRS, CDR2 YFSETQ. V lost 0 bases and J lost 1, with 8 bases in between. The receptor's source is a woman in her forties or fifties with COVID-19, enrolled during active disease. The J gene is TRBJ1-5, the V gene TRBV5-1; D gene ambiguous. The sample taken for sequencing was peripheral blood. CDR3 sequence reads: CASSLGRGSNQPQHF. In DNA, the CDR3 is TGCGCCAGCAGCTTGGGTCGGGGAAGCAATCAGCCCCAGCATTTT.